This T cell receptor (beta chain) appears in the sequencing data of a study of early T cells in non-severe SARS-CoV-2 infection. Looking at the study overall: Sequencing input comprised bulk RNA from unsorted whole blood; chain pairing was not available. Study outcomes and limitations: Missing private and CD4 specificities, VDJdb matching favored anti-spike CD8 responses.

This clonotype was detected many times. Antigen specificity is unknown. CDR3 length: 17 amino acids. Trimming at V came to 3 bases and at J to 2 bases, leaving 8 bases not matched to a gene. CDR1 is SGDLS, CDR2 YYNGEE, per germline. Individual cDNA molecules received unique molecular identifiers during library preparation. TCRdb recomputed calls from the 5' RACE reads with MiXCR, one row per CDR3 protein. This table has tens of thousands of distinct CDR3 sequences, roughly 13% appearing once. Material: whole blood. This TCR came from an adult who was a healthcare worker with PCR-confirmed SARS-CoV-2 infection or an uninfected control (not recorded which). The chain joins TRBV9 to TRBJ2-2, with TRBD2 identical over 9 bases. The CDR3 here is CASSAQAGGLNTGELFF. Written as DNA, the CDR3 is TGTGCCAGCAGCGCCCAAGCGGGGGGCCTCAACACCGGGGAGCTGTTTTTT. Variable domain in full (rest from reference TRBV9 and TRBJ2-2): DSGVTQTPKHLITATGQRVTLRCSPRSGDLSVYWYQQSLDQGLQFLIQYYNGEERAKGNILERFSAQQFPDLHSELNLSSLELGDSALYFCASSAQAGGLNTGELFFGEGSRLTVL.